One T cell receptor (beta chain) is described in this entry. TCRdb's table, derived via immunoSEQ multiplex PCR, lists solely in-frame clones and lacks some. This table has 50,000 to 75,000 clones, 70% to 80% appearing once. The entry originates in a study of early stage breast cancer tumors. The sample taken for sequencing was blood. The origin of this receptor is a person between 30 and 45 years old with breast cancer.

CDR3 sequence reads: CASSSTSGSVEQFF. The CDR3 DNA is TGTGCCAGCAGCTCCACTAGCGGGAGTGTGGAACAGTTCTTC. The chain combines TRBV7-3 with TRBJ2-1; 11 nucleotides match TRBD2. V dropped 4 bases and J dropped 13; count of bases not matched to a gene: 9. The CDR3 runs to 14 residues. Germline CDR1 SGHTA, CDR2 FQGTGA.